Here is one T cell receptor beta chain with its context. Trimming took 5 bases from V and 6 from J; bases not matched to a gene: 5. Germline assignment: CDR1 SGHAT and CDR2 FQNNGV. This CDR3 has 13 amino acids. The sample is drawn from a study of blood T cell repertoires in COVID-19. Overall study: Samples of COVID-19 (acute and convalescent) were obtained from the United States, Italy and Spain.

The protocol was immunoSEQ multiplex PCR, while the TCRdb copy is restricted to in-frame clones and leaves out a portion. The table has under 500,000 clones, more than 85% seen once. The material sequenced was peripheral blood. The gene calls are TRBV11-2 and TRBJ2-7; 9 bases are a match to TRBD1. The clonotype was recovered from a woman in her twenties or thirties with acute or convalescent COVID-19. The CDR3 spells CASSRDRDAEQYF. Written as DNA, the CDR3 is TGTGCCAGCAGCCGGGACAGGGACGCCGAGCAGTACTTC.